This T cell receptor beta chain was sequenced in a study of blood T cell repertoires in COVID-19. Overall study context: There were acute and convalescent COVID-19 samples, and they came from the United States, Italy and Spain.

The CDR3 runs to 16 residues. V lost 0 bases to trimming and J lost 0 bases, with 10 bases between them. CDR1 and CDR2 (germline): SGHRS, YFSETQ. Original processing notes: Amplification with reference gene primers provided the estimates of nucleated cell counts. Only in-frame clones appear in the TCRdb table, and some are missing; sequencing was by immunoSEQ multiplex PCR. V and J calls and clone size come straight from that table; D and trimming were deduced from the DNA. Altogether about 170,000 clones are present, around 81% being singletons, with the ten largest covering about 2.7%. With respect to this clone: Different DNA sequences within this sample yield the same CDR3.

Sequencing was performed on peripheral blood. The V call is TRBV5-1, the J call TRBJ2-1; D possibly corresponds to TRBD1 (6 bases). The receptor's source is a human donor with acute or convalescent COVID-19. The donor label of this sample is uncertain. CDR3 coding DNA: TGCGCCAGCAGCTTGGAAGGACAGAGCTCCTACAATGAGCAGTTCTTC. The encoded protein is CASSLEGQSSYNEQFF.